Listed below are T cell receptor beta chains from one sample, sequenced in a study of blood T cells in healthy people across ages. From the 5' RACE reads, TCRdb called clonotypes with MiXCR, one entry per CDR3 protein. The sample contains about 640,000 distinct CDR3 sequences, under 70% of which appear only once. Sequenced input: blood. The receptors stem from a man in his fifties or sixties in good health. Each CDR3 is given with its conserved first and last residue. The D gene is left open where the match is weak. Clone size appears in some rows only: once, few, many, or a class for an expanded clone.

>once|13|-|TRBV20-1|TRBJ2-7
CSARRLQGEEQYF
TGCAGTGCTCGCCGATTACAGGGTGAGGAGCAGTACTTC
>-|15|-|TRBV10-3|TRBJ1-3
CAISESGGPGNTIYF
TGTGCCATCAGTGAGTCCGGGGGGCCTGGAAACACCATATATTTT
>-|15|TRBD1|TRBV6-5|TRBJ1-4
CASSYGDRNNEKLFF
TGTGCCAGCAGTTACGGGGACAGGAACAATGAAAAACTGTTTTTT
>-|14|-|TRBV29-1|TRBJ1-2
CSVADWAYNYGYTF
TGCAGCGTAGCCGATTGGGCTTATAACTATGGCTACACCTTC
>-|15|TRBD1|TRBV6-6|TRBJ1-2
CASSYSNGQGDGYTF
TGTGCCAGCAGTTACTCGAATGGACAGGGCGATGGCTACACCTTC
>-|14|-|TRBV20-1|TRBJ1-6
CSAEDSSYNSPLHF
TGCAGTGCAGAGGACAGCTCCTATAATTCACCCCTCCACTTT
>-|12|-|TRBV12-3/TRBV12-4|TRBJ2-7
CASTYRGYEQYF
TGTGCCAGCACTTATAGGGGGTACGAGCAGTACTTC
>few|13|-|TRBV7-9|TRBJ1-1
CASSPIGDTEAFF
TGTGCCAGCAGTCCTATCGGGGACACTGAAGCTTTCTTT
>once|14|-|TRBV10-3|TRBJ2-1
CAISESLIYNEQFF
TGTGCCATCAGTGAGTCGTTAATTTACAATGAGCAGTTCTTC
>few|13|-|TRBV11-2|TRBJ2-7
CASREGGSYEQYF
TGTGCCAGCAGGGAGGGGGGCTCCTACGAGCAGTACTTC
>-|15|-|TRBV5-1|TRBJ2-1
CASSLAVGPYNEQFF
TGCGCCAGCAGCTTGGCCGTCGGGCCTTACAATGAGCAGTTCTTC
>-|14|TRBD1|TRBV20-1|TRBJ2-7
CSARDRGASYEQYF
TGCAGTGCAAGGGACAGGGGAGCCTCCTACGAGCAGTACTTC
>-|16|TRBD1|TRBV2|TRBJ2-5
CASSEATDRSQETQYF
TGTGCCAGCAGTGAAGCCACGGACAGGAGTCAAGAGACCCAGTACTTC
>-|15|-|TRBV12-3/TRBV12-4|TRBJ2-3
CASSPQGLPTDTQYF
TGTGCCAGCAGTCCCCAGGGACTCCCCACAGATACGCAGTATTTT
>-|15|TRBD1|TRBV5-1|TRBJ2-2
CASSFGQGYTGELFF
TGCGCCAGCAGCTTCGGACAGGGCTACACCGGGGAGCTGTTTTTT
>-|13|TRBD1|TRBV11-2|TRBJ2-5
CASSLQQGETQYF
TGTGCCAGCAGCCTCCAACAGGGGGAGACCCAGTACTTC
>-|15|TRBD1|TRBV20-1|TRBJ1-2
CSARDLETGARGYTF
TGCAGTGCTAGAGATCTTGAGACAGGGGCCCGGGGCTACACCTTC
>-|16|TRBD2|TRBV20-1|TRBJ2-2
CSARGPLAGTTGELFF
TGCAGTGCTAGGGGCCCCTTAGCGGGGACAACCGGGGAGCTGTTTTTT
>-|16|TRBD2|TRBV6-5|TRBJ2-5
CASGYSASGAEQTQYF
TGTGCCAGCGGCTACTCGGCTAGCGGGGCAGAACAGACCCAGTACTTC
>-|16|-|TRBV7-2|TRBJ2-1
CASSPRDPGSNNEQFF
TGTGCCAGCAGCCCCCGGGACCCAGGGAGCAACAATGAGCAGTTCTTC
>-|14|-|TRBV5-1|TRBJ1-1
CASSLQGSRTEAFF
TGCGCCAGCAGCTTGCAGGGATCGAGGACTGAAGCTTTCTTT
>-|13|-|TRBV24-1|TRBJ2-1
CATSDSHRGEQFF
TGTGCCACCAGTGATTCCCATCGGGGTGAGCAGTTCTTC
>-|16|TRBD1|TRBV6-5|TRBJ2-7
CASRLTGQSLPYEQYF
TGTGCCAGCAGACTTACGGGACAGTCTCTCCCCTACGAGCAGTACTTC
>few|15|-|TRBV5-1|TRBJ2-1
CASSLVAGDYNEQFF
TGTGCCAGCAGCTTAGTTGCAGGGGACTACAATGAGCAGTTCTTC
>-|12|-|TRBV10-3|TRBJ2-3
CAISPDQRGQYF
TGTGCCATCAGTCCCGACCAGAGAGGGCAGTATTTT
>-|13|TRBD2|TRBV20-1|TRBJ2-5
CSAPTSYQETQYF
TGCAGTGCACCGACTAGCTACCAAGAGACCCAGTACTTC
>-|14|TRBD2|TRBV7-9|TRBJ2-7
CASSLRQGGYEQYF
TGTGCCAGCAGCTTACGGCAGGGAGGGTACGAGCAGTACTTC
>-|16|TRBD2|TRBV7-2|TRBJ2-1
CASSPRGAGALNEQFF
TGTGCCAGCAGCCCCCGAGGAGCGGGGGCCCTAAATGAGCAGTTCTTC
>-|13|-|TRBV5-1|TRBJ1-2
CASNPGHLYGYTF
TGCGCCAGCAACCCGGGACACCTCTATGGCTACACCTTC
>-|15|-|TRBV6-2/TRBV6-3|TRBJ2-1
CASSYSSSPYNEQFF
TGTGCCAGCAGTTACTCTAGCTCTCCCTACAATGAGCAGTTCTTC
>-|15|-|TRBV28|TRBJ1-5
CASSPIDGVNQPQHF
TGTGCCAGCAGTCCTATCGACGGGGTTAATCAGCCCCAGCATTTT
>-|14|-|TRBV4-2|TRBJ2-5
CASSQGSSVTTQYF
TGTGCCAGCAGCCAAGGTAGTAGCGTGACGACCCAGTACTTC
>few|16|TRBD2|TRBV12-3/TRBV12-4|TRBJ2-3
CASSPTSGGFTDTQYF
TGTGCCAGCAGTCCCACTAGCGGGGGTTTCACAGATACGCAGTATTTT
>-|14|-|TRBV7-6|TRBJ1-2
CASSPYQGNYGYTF
TGTGCCAGCAGCCCTTACCAGGGAAACTATGGCTACACCTTC
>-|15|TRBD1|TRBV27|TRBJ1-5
CASSLLQGVGQPQHF
TGTGCCAGCAGTTTATTACAGGGGGTTGGTCAGCCCCAGCATTTT
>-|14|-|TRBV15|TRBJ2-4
CATSRGNPLREQYF
TGTGCCACCAGCAGAGGAAATCCCCTGAGGGAGCAGTACTTC
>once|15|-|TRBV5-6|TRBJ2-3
CASSSRTMGADTQYF
TGTGCCAGCAGCTCCAGGACGATGGGCGCAGATACGCAGTATTTT
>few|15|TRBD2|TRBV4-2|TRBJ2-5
CASSLRRAGGETQYF
TGTGCCAGCAGCCTCAGGCGTGCGGGGGGAGAGACCCAGTACTTC
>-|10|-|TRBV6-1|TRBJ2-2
CATFSGELFF
TGTGCCACCTTCTCCGGGGAGCTGTTTTTT
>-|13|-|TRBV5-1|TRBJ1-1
CASSMTGNTEAFF
TGCGCCAGCAGCATGACAGGGAACACTGAAGCTTTCTTT
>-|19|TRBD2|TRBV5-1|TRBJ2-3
CASSSSTSGGGVRIDTQYF
TGCGCCAGCAGCTCTTCGACTAGCGGGGGGGGTGTCCGTATTGATACGCAGTATTTT
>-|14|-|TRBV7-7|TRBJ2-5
CASSRDRFGETQYF
TGTGCCAGCAGCCGAGACAGGTTTGGAGAGACCCAGTACTTC
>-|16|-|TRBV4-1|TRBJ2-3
CASSQPVGLAADTQYF
TGCGCCAGCAGCCAGCCCGTTGGGTTGGCGGCAGATACGCAGTATTTT
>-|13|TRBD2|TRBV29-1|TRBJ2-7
CSVGEGRAYEQYF
TGCAGCGTTGGGGAGGGTAGGGCCTACGAGCAGTACTTC
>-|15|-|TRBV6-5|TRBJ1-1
CASSSRSTMNTEAFF
TGTGCCAGCAGTTCCCGCTCGACTATGAACACTGAAGCTTTCTTT
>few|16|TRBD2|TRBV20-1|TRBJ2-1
CSARGTSGGSYNEQFF
TGCAGTGCTAGAGGGACTAGCGGGGGATCCTACAATGAGCAGTTCTTC
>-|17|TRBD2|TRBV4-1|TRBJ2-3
CASSQDVGLGNTDTQYF
TGCGCCAGCAGCCAAGATGTCGGACTAGGGAACACAGATACGCAGTATTTT
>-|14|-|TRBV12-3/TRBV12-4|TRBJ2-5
CASSWSGYGETQYF
TGTGCCAGCAGTTGGTCCGGGTATGGAGAGACCCAGTACTTC
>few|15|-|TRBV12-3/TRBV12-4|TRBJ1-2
CASSPPGGFVYGYTF
TGTGCCAGCAGTCCTCCGGGGGGGTTCGTCTATGGCTACACCTTC
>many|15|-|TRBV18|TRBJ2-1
CASSPETSSYNEQFF
TGTGCCAGCTCACCCGAGACTAGTTCCTACAATGAGCAGTTCTTC
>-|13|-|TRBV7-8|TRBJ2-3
CASSSYGSDTQYF
TGTGCCAGCAGCAGTTATGGGTCCGATACGCAGTATTTT
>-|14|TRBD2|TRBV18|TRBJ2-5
CASSPQRGEETQYF
TGTGCCAGCTCACCACAGCGGGGGGAAGAGACCCAGTACTTC
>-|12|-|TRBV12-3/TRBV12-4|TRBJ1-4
CASSYPGTRLFF
TGTGCCAGCAGTTATCCCGGGACCAGACTGTTTTTT
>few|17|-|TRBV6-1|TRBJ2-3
CASRGPAGNSITDTQYF
TGTGCCAGCAGGGGCCCGGCGGGTAACAGCATCACAGATACGCAGTATTTT
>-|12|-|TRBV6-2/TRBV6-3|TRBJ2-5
CASSYEGETQYF
TGTGCCAGCAGTTATGAAGGAGAGACCCAGTACTTC
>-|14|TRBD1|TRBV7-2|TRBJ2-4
CASSLRGGGNIQYF
TGTGCCAGCAGCTTGAGAGGGGGCGGGAACATTCAGTACTTC
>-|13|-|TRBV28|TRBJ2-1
CASRQTAGNEQFF
TGTGCCAGCAGACAGACAGCAGGCAATGAGCAGTTCTTC